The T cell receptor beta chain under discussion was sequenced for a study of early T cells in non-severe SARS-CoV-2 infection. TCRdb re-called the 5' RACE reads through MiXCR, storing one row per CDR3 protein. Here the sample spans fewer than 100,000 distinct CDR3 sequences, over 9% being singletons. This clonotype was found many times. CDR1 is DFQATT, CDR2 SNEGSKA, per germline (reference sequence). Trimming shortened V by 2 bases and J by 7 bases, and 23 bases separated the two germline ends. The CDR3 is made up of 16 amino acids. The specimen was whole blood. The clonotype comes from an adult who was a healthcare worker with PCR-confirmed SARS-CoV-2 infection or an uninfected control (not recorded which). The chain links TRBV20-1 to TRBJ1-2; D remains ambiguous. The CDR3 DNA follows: TGCAGTGCTAGAATCCCCCCAAAGGGCACCTTTGGTGGCTACACCTTC. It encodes CSARIPPKGTFGGYTF.